Sequencing of this TCR beta chain was carried out in a study of T-cell reconstitution after alpha-beta-depleted transplantation in children. A library of TCRbeta sequences, prepared with unique molecular identifiers, was generated. A single record per CDR3 protein comes from TCRdb applying MiXCR to the PCR reads. The data show 600,000 to 700,000 distinct CDR3 sequences, roughly 17% seen once. The germline V and J ends were trimmed by 0 bases and 4 bases, with 4 bases remaining between them. Germline CDR1 LGHNA, CDR2 YSLEER. The CDR3 sequence is 13 residues long. This clonotype was recorded many times.

Sequencing used PBMCs from the stem cell graft donor, obtained from the stem cell graft. The clonotype was recovered from a human donor who donated a stem cell graft to a child with acute myeloid leukemia. The chain recombines TRBV4-3 with TRBJ1-5; D uncertain. CDR3 in amino acids: CASSQEENQPQHF. In DNA form, the CDR3 reads TGCGCCAGCAGCCAAGAGGAGAATCAGCCCCAGCATTTT.